The 28 T cell receptor beta chains in this list originate from one sample, sequenced in a study of T cell responses to AZD1222 COVID-19 vaccine (TCRdb year 2021). Reading the label with the study, this specimen's time point is: baseline before first vaccination. Receptors were amplified or captured by the immunoSEQ multiplex PCR assay. The table comes from immuneACCESS by way of TCRdb, which keeps in-frame sequences with V and J called. Part of the clones is missing from these tables; in studies checked, under half for an unresolved V gene and the rest for unknown reasons. The sample's table covers over 140,000 clones. About 2.3% of the sample lies in the top ten. Input material: peripheral blood. The source of these receptors is an adult in good health.

The chain couples TRBV28 to TRBJ1-4, with D unresolved. The V end lost 6 bases, the J end lost 7 bases, and 12 bases lay between the germline ends. The germline CDR1 and CDR2 sequences are MDHEN and SYDVKM. The CDR3 sequence is 13 residues long. CDR3: CASSVVNGEKLFF. In DNA, the CDR3 is TGTGCCAGCAGCGTAGTGAATGGTGAAAAACTGTTTTTT.

The J gene is TRBJ1-1, the V gene TRBV11-2, with TRBD1 identical over 8 bases. This CDR3 spans 13 amino acids. V lost 3 bases to trimming and J lost 11 bases; unmatched junction nucleotides: 8. Germline values: CDR1 SGHAT, CDR2 FQNNGV. This chain's CDR3 is CASSLDRAREAFF. DNA of the CDR3: TGTGCCAGCAGCTTGGACAGGGCGCGGGAGGCTTTCTTT.

The rearrangement joins TRBV5-1 to TRBJ2-2; D possibly uses TRBD1 or TRBD2 (6 bases each). This CDR3 is 16 amino acids long. Between the trimmed V and J ends, which lost 4 bases and 5 bases, there was a span of 18 bases. The germline V gene has CDR1 SGHRS and CDR2 YFSETQ. The CDR3: CASSMDGQGRTGELFF. CDR3 in DNA: TGCGCCAGCAGCATGGACGGCCAGGGGAGGACCGGGGAGCTGTTTTTT. Complete variable domain (other parts from reference TRBV5-1 and TRBJ2-2): KAGVTQTPRYLIKTRGQQVTLSCSPISGHRSVSWYQQTPGQGLQFLFEYFSETQRNKGNFPGRFSGRQFSNSRSEMNVSTLELGDSALYLCASSMDGQGRTGELFFGEGSRLTVL.

By frequency, this clone registers medium-sized. V gene TRBV6-1 combines with J gene TRBJ1-2; TRBD1 aligns across 9 bases. Per the germline V gene, CDR1 is MNHNS and CDR2 is SASEGT. V lost 2 bases, J lost 7 bases, and 8 bases stayed unmatched. This CDR3 is 15 amino acids long. CDR3 loop: CASSEWGTGIRGYTF. Here the CDR3 DNA reads TGTGCCAGCAGTGAATGGGGGACAGGGATCCGTGGCTACACCTTC.

V is TRBV7-2 and J is TRBJ1-2; 9 nucleotides line up with TRBD1. V shed 4 bases and J 7 bases; nucleotides not matched to a gene: 16. Germline V lookup: CDR1 SGHTA, CDR2 FQGNSA. The CDR3 consists of 17 residues. CDR3: CASSSHRGQDLRRGYTF. As DNA, the CDR3 is TGTGCCAGCAGCTCCCACAGGGGGCAGGATCTGCGTCGTGGCTACACCTTC.

This chain links TRBV30 with TRBJ2-1, with 11 bases matching TRBD2. Germline V gene lookup returns CDR1 GTSNPN and CDR2 SVGIG (reference sequence). The CDR3 is 16 residues long. Trimming removed 0 bases from V and 3 bases from J; junction bases left unmatched: 4. Here the CDR3 reads CAWSVVSGGDYNEQFF. In nucleotides, the CDR3 is TGTGCCTGGAGTGTAGTTAGCGGGGGGGACTACAATGAGCAGTTCTTC.

The chain has TRBV14 and TRBJ1-3, with 8 bases that match TRBD1. Germline values: CDR1 SGHDN, CDR2 FVKESK. The CDR3 loop spans 15 amino acids. V lost 4 bases to trimming and J lost 2 bases; unmatched junction nucleotides: 4. In DNA form, the CDR3 reads TGTGCCAGCAGCCCCTGGACAGGGACTGGAAACACCATATATTTT. Amino acid sequence: CASSPWTGTGNTIYF.

The V call is TRBV30, the J call TRBJ2-7; 9 positions agree with TRBD1. Germline CDR1 reads GTSNPN; CDR2 reads SVGIG (reference sequence). CDR3 length equals 13 residues. V shed 5 bases, J shed 5 bases, and the junction held 7 bases outside the gene matches. This CDR3 reads CAWGTGRIHEQYF. The CDR3 region has the DNA TGTGCCTGGGGGACAGGGAGAATCCACGAGCAGTACTTC.

This chain connects TRBV19 to TRBJ2-2; TRBD2 matches at 12 bases. The germline V gene encodes CDR1 LNHDA and CDR2 SQIVND (reference sequence). Trimming removed 5 bases from V and 8 bases from J; junction bases left unmatched: 9. CDR3 length: 16 amino acids. The CDR3 spells CASSWTSGTVRGELFF. The CDR3 DNA follows: TGTGCCAGTAGTTGGACTAGCGGGACGGTGAGGGGGGAGCTGTTTTTT.

This chain connects TRBV15 to TRBJ1-3; D uncertain. The germline V and J ends were trimmed by 3 bases and 1 base, with 7 bases remaining between them. This CDR3 has 14 residues. From germline, CDR1 is LNHNV and CDR2 YYDKDF (reference sequence). DNA of the CDR3: TGTGCCACCAGCAGGGAACAATCTGGAAACACCATATATTTT. This codes for CATSREQSGNTIYF.

The J gene is TRBJ1-3, the V gene TRBV3-1 (or the pseudogene TRBV3-2), with a possible D match to TRBD1 (6 bases). This CDR3 spans 17 amino acids. Per the germline V gene, CDR1 is LGHDT and CDR2 is YNNKEL (reference sequence). The V end was cut by 4 bases, the J end by 0 bases, with 16 bases between. This chain's CDR3 is CASSPPGQRISGNTIYF. The CDR3 DNA is TGTGCCAGCAGCCCCCCGGGACAACGCATCTCTGGAAACACCATATATTTT.

J is TRBJ2-3 and V is TRBV6-2 or TRBV6-3; D unresolved. Trimming took 5 bases from V and 2 from J, leaving 5 bases between them. Germline V gives CDR1 MNHEY, CDR2 SVGEGT. This CDR3 contains 12 residues. This CDR3 reads CASSIYTDTQYF. Here the CDR3 DNA reads TGTGCCAGCAGTATTTACACAGATACGCAGTATTTT.

This CDR3 reads CASTHVDRHTDTQYF. CDR3 coding DNA: TGTGCCAGCACCCACGTCGACAGGCACACAGATACGCAGTATTTT. The chain uses TRBV2 and TRBJ2-3; D perhaps matches TRBD1 (6 bases). V lost 7 bases, J lost 2 bases, and 16 bases lay in between. The CDR3 is 15 residues long. The germline V gene encodes CDR1 SNHLY and CDR2 FYNNEI. Complete variable domain (other parts from reference TRBV2 and TRBJ2-3): EPEVTQTPSHQVTQMGQEVILRCVPISNHLYFYWYRQILGQKVEFLVSFYNNEISEKSEIFDDQFSVERPDGSNFTLKIRSTKLEDSAMYFCASTHVDRHTDTQYFGPGTRLTVL.

The V and J genes are TRBV5-1 and TRBJ2-3; D is possibly TRBD2 (6 bases). V was clipped by 4 bases and J by 5 bases, with 17 bases between them. The CDR3 is made up of 15 amino acids. Germline CDR1 is SGHRS and CDR2 is YFSETQ. In DNA, the CDR3 is TGCGCCAGCAGCCCCCTCGCCCCGGAGGGAGATACGCAGTATTTT. Protein sequence: CASSPLAPEGDTQYF.

The J gene is TRBJ1-3, the V gene TRBV19; no firm D call. The CDR3 loop spans 15 amino acids. V dropped 5 bases and J dropped 0 bases, with 11 bases sitting between them. The germline gives CDR1 LNHDA, CDR2 SQIVND (reference sequence). For the CDR3, the DNA is TGTGCCAGTAGTCAAGGGTCCGACTCTGGAAACACCATATATTTT. Translated: CASSQGSDSGNTIYF.

This rearrangement joins TRBV28 to TRBJ1-2, with a tentative D call TRBD1 (6 bases). The CDR3 runs 15 residues. Trimming pared 7 bases from V and 3 bases from J, leaving 18 bases between. Germline V gene data show CDR1 as MDHEN and CDR2 as SYDVKM. The CDR3 region has the DNA TGTGCCAGCAATTCTCCAGGGGAGAACCACTATGGCTACACCTTC. This sequence encodes CASNSPGENHYGYTF.

This rearrangement joins TRBV7-7 to TRBJ2-2; unclear D gene. Trimming pared 5 bases from V and 3 bases from J, leaving 13 bases between. The CDR3 is made up of 15 amino acids. The germline CDR1 and CDR2 sequences are SSHAT and FNYEAQ (reference sequence). CDR3 amino acids: CASSPTPQYTGELFF. The DNA of the CDR3 is TGTGCCAGCAGCCCCACCCCGCAATACACCGGGGAGCTGTTTTTT.

The chain is built from TRBV6-5 and TRBJ2-1; 7 nucleotides line up with TRBD1. CDR1 is MNHEY and CDR2 is SVGAGI in the germline V gene. Trimming at V came to 6 bases and at J to 8 bases, leaving 7 bases not matched to a gene. The CDR3 runs 13 residues. Here the CDR3 DNA reads TGTGCCAGCAGGGCCGGGACAGCGCATGAGCAGTTCTTC. Translated: CASRAGTAHEQFF.

This chain uses TRBV11-3 with TRBJ1-1; 9 bases fit TRBD1. The length of the CDR3 is 16 residues. Germline lookup yields CDR1 SGHNT and CDR2 YENEEA. With V trimmed by 3 bases and J by 4 bases, 9 bases remained unmatched. CDR3 sequence reads: CASSFGLGQGSTEAFF. DNA of the CDR3: TGTGCCAGCAGCTTTGGTCTGGGACAGGGTAGCACTGAAGCTTTCTTT.

The chain links TRBV29-1 to TRBJ2-7, with 7 bases lining up with TRBD1. Trimming at V came to 4 bases and at J to 7 bases, leaving 7 bases not matched to a gene. This CDR3 spans 12 amino acids. CDR1 SQVTM and CDR2 ANQGSEA come from the germline V gene. CDR3 amino acids: CSVGGGAAEQYF. CDR3 nucleotide sequence: TGCAGCGTTGGAGGGGGCGCGGCGGAGCAGTACTTC.

The chain has TRBV2 and TRBJ2-2; D tentatively fits TRBD1 or TRBD2 (5 bases each). Germline CDR1 and CDR2: SNHLY and FYNNEI. The CDR3 is 14 residues long. V was clipped by 3 bases and J by 5 bases, with 10 bases between them. The CDR3 reads CASSDWGRTGELFF. CDR3 DNA: TGTGCCAGCAGTGATTGGGGACGGACCGGGGAGCTGTTTTTT.

The chain uses TRBV4-1 and TRBJ1-2; 7 bases align to TRBD1. J gave up 5 bases and V 0 bases, and 12 bases lay outside the gene matches. The CDR3 covers 17 residues. CDR1 is MGHRA and CDR2 is YSYEKL in the germline V gene. CDR3 nucleotide sequence: TGCGCCAGCAGCCAAGACCCCGAGAGAGGGGGCTGGTATGGCTACACCTTC. Encoded protein: CASSQDPERGGWYGYTF.

The gene calls are TRBV6-5 and TRBJ2-3; maybe TRBD1 (5 bases). There are 15 residues in the CDR3. Trimming took 2 bases from V and 2 from J, leaving 11 bases between them. The germline gives CDR1 MNHEY, CDR2 SVGAGI. The CDR3 loop reads CASSYQGKNTDTQYF. The CDR3 coding sequence is TGTGCCAGCAGTTACCAGGGAAAAAACACAGATACGCAGTATTTT.

The V gene is TRBV28, the J gene TRBJ1-1; TRBD1 might be the D (5 bases). V lost 4 bases and J 0 bases, leaving 9 bases between the germline ends. The CDR3 is made up of 14 amino acids. The germline V gene encodes CDR1 MDHEN and CDR2 SYDVKM. CDR3 loop: CASSYGGLNTEAFF. In DNA, the CDR3 is TGTGCCAGCAGTTACGGGGGGTTGAACACTGAAGCTTTCTTT.

This chain uses TRBV7-9 with TRBJ1-1; D might be TRBD1 (5 bases). The germline gives CDR1 SEHNR, CDR2 FQNEAQ (reference sequence). The CDR3 extends over 15 amino acids. V was cut by 5 bases and J by 1 base, with 14 bases left in between. CDR3 sequence: CASSPRGRGNTEAFF. For the CDR3, the DNA is TGTGCCAGCAGCCCCCGTGGGAGGGGGAACACTGAAGCTTTCTTT.

The rearrangement links TRBV4-2 to TRBJ2-3; TRBD1 might be the D (6 bases). V lost 4 bases and J 1 base, leaving 15 bases between the germline ends. CDR3 length: 16 residues. CDR1 is LGHNA, CDR2 YNFKEQ, per germline. This CDR3 is CASSLNRALGTDTQYF. The CDR3, as DNA: TGTGCCAGCAGCCTCAACAGGGCATTGGGCACAGATACGCAGTATTTT.

This sequence joins TRBV5-1 and TRBJ2-2, with D tentatively TRBD1 (5 bases). The CDR3 contains 16 residues. Trimming took off 1 base at V and 0 bases at J, with 10 bases between the two ends. Germline-derived CDR1 and CDR2 are SGHRS and YFSETQ. The CDR3 reads CASSLSQAANTGELFF. The CDR3 DNA is TGCGCCAGCAGCTTGTCACAGGCAGCGAACACCGGGGAGCTGTTTTTT.

The CDR3 reads CASSFGDRTTDTQYF. The DNA of the CDR3 is TGTGCCAGCAGCTTCGGGGACAGGACCACAGATACGCAGTATTTT. The gene calls are TRBV7-9 and TRBJ2-3; 8 positions match TRBD1. Germline V gives CDR1 SEHNR, CDR2 FQNEAQ (reference sequence). V gave up 3 bases and J gave up 2 bases; unmatched junction bases: 4. The CDR3 length is 15 residues.